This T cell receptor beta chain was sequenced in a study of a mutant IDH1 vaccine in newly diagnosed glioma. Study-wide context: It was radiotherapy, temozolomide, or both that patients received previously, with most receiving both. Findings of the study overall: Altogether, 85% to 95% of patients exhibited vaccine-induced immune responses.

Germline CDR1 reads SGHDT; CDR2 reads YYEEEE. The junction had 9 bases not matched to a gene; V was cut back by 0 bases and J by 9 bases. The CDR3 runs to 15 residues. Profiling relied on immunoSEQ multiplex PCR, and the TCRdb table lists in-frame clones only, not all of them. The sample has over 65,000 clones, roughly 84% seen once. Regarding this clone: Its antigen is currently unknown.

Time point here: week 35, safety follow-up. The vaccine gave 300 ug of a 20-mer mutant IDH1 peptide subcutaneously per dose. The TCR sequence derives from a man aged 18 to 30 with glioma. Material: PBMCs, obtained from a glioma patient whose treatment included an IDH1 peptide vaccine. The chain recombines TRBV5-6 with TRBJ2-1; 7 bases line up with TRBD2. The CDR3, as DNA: TGTGCCAGCAGCTTGGGTGGGAGGGCCACCTCTGAGCAGTTCTTC. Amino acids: CASSLGGRATSEQFF.